This T cell receptor beta chain originates from a study of blood T cell repertoires in COVID-19. Clones were read by immunoSEQ multiplex PCR, and TCRdb kept only the in-frame ones, dropping some. The sample yields under 250,000 clones, roughly 86% seen once. The source material was peripheral blood. This sequence was found in a woman in her seventies with active or convalescent COVID-19.

CDR3 coding DNA: TGTGCCAGCAGTTTTCCCTCGGGAGAAGCTTTCTTT. Translated, it gives CASSFPSGEAFF. This rearrangement joins TRBV6-5 to TRBJ1-1; D is uncertain. The CDR3 totals 12 residues. Germline loops: CDR1 MNHEY, CDR2 SVGAGI. V was trimmed by 4 bases and J by 8 bases, leaving 11 bases between them.